Shown below are 14 T cell receptor beta chains from a single sample sequenced in a study of immune evolution from preneoplasia to lung adenocarcinoma. TCRdb keeps only in-frame clones here, not all; method: immunoSEQ multiplex PCR. The sample holds 37,000 or so clones, roughly 68% seen once. The material sequenced was FFPE invasive lung adenocarcinoma tissue. The origin of the receptors is a person aged 55 to 69 with lung adenocarcinoma.

The chain links TRBV28 to TRBJ2-5, with D hard to call. CDR3 size: 15 residues. V was clipped by 7 bases and J by 3 bases, with 18 bases between them. Per germline, CDR1 MDHEN and CDR2 SYDVKM. This CDR3 reads CASTYSRASKETQYF. The CDR3 DNA reads as TGTGCCAGCACCTATAGCAGAGCCTCTAAAGAGACCCAGTACTTC.

The gene calls are TRBV28 and TRBJ2-7; 9 bases match TRBD2. The CDR3 contains 17 residues. Germline lookup yields CDR1 MDHEN and CDR2 SYDVKM. J lost 5 bases, V lost 5 bases, and 16 bases had no gene match. The CDR3 reads CASSPRAGLAGVNEQYF. The CDR3 DNA reads TGTGCCAGCAGTCCCAGAGCAGGGTTAGCGGGAGTCAACGAGCAGTACTTC. Complete variable domain (other parts from reference TRBV28 and TRBJ2-7): DVKVTQSSRYLVKRTGEKVFLECVQDMDHENMFWYRQDPGLGLRLIYFSYDVKMKEKGDIPEGYSVSREKKERFSLILESASTNQTSMYLCASSPRAGLAGVNEQYFGPGTRLTVT.

V is TRBV5-5 and J is TRBJ2-2; 10 positions match TRBD2. This CDR3 has 16 residues. Trimming took 0 bases from V and 7 from J; bases not matched to a gene: 6. Germline lookup yields CDR1 SGHKS and CDR2 YYEKEE (reference sequence). CDR3 coding DNA: TGTGCCAGCAGCTTGGTAGCTAGCGGGAGTGTCGGGGAGCTGTTTTTT. Its translation: CASSLVASGSVGELFF.

The chain carries TRBV11-3 and TRBJ2-7; 7 bases fit TRBD1. This CDR3 is 14 amino acids long. Unmatched junction bases numbered 5, after V lost 5 bases and J lost 1 base. Germline V CDR1 and CDR2: SGHNT, YENEEA. The CDR3 loop is CASSRRDSSYEQYF. In nucleotides, the CDR3 is TGTGCCAGCAGCAGACGGGACAGTTCCTACGAGCAGTACTTC.

J is TRBJ2-2 and V is TRBV6-5; 8 nucleotides agree with TRBD1. The germline CDR1 and CDR2 sequences are MNHEY and SVGAGI. The CDR3 is 15 amino acids. After removal of 4 bases from V and 4 bases from J, the junction contained 5 bases not matched to a gene. The CDR3 region has the DNA TGTGCCAGCAGTTGGACAGGGAAAATCACCGGGGAGCTGTTTTTT. Protein sequence: CASSWTGKITGELFF.

V is TRBV18 and J is TRBJ2-3, with D possibly called TRBD1 or TRBD2 (6 bases each). CDR1 is KGHSH, CDR2 LQKENI, per germline. Trimming pared 3 bases from V and 7 bases from J, leaving 17 bases between. CDR3 length: 15 residues. The CDR3 loop reads CASSPPGGGKHTQYF. CDR3 bases: TGTGCCAGCTCACCCCCTGGGGGCGGGAAACATACGCAGTATTTT.

This sequence joins TRBV7-6 and TRBJ2-1; weak D call: TRBD1 (6 bases). Trimming removed 5 bases at V and 8 bases at J, with 16 bases between. CDR3 length: 14 amino acids. The germline CDR1 and CDR2 sequences are SGHVS and FNYEAQ. CDR3 nucleotide sequence: TGTGCCAGCAGCCGAATCAGGGGATCCCATGAGCAGTTCTTC. Translating it yields CASSRIRGSHEQFF.

The V call is TRBV12-5, the J call TRBJ2-6; D tentatively reads TRBD1 or TRBD2 (5 bases each). There are 18 residues in the CDR3. Per germline, CDR1 LGHNT and CDR2 FRNRAP. Trimming removed 1 base at V and 4 bases at J, with 17 bases between. The CDR3 DNA follows: TGTGCTAGTGGTTTGGGCCGGGACGGGGTTAACGGGGCCAACGTCCTGACTTTC. It specifies CASGLGRDGVNGANVLTF.

In its sample, this clone was seen a few times. This chain joins TRBV9 and TRBJ1-2; TRBD1 matches at 8 bases. With V trimmed by 0 bases and J by 1 base, 14 bases remained unmatched. Germline V gives CDR1 SGDLS, CDR2 YYNGEE. The CDR3 length is 19 residues. CDR3 sequence reads: CASSVDRRGGQGLNYGYTF. In DNA form, the CDR3 reads TGTGCCAGCAGCGTAGATCGTCGGGGAGGACAGGGACTTAACTATGGCTACACCTTC.

The rearrangement links TRBV5-4 to TRBJ2-5; D is undetermined. CDR1 is SGHNT, CDR2 YYREEE, per germline (reference sequence). This CDR3 has 14 residues. Trimming pared 4 bases from V and 2 bases from J, leaving 12 bases between. CDR3 amino acids: CASSHRNSQETQYF. The CDR3 region has the DNA TGTGCCAGCAGCCATCGAAACTCTCAAGAGACCCAGTACTTC.

The chain combines TRBV7-2 with TRBJ2-7; D possibly corresponds to TRBD2 (6 bases). The ends were cut back, 5 bases at V and 0 bases at J, with 17 bases in the middle. This CDR3 has 16 residues. Germline-derived CDR1 and CDR2 are SGHTA and FQGNSA. This CDR3 reads CASSLTGAFGSYEQYF. The CDR3 DNA reads as TGTGCCAGCAGCCTAACGGGAGCCTTCGGCTCCTACGAGCAGTACTTC.

This clone is a singleton in its sample. The gene calls are TRBV4-1 and TRBJ2-1, with a weak D call TRBD2 (6 bases). Germline loops: CDR1 MGHRA, CDR2 YSYEKL. Deletions cut 4 bases from V and 8 bases from J, with 18 bases between. CDR3 length: 15 amino acids. The CDR3 sequence: CASSRGDNDRDEQFF. DNA for the CDR3: TGCGCCAGCAGCCGGGGGGATAATGATCGGGATGAGCAGTTCTTC.

This clone was detected only once. The rearrangement joins TRBV5-7 to TRBJ2-1; D is uncertain. TRBV5-7 belongs to the ORF category, with a function that is uncertain. The CDR3 spans 11 residues. V was shortened by 4 bases and J by 4 bases, with 3 bases between the two germline ends. The CDR3 DNA is TGTGCCAGCAGCAGATACAATGAGCAGTTCTTC. Translated: CASSRYNEQFF.

The chain recombines TRBV19 with TRBJ2-7; 10 bases match TRBD1. The CDR3 spans 14 residues. CDR1 is LNHDA, CDR2 SQIVND, per germline (reference sequence). V lost 7 bases, J lost 2 bases, and 5 bases stayed unmatched. The CDR3 loop reads CASMTGGFPYEQYF. The CDR3 DNA is TGTGCCAGTATGACAGGGGGCTTCCCCTACGAGCAGTACTTC.